Reported below is one T cell receptor beta chain. The target of this receptor is not known. Base qualities are not at hand, and no much larger clone is one base apart. The sample originates from a study of T cell responses to AZD1222 COVID-19 vaccine (dated by TCRdb to 2020 to 2023). General notes on the study: A total of 230 to 250 trial participants underwent TCR sequencing, of whom 207 received two doses of AZD1222 and 26 received two doses of the MenACWY control vaccine. Enrollment into the trials was organized by age into subgroups of 18-55, 56-69 and 70-plus years, and those subgroups contained approximately 150, 30 and 60 TCR-sequenced participants, respectively. Results the study describes overall, beyond this receptor: Conclusions about previously exposed vaccinees are limited, since just 5 to 7 AZD1222 recipients were seropositive for SARS-CoV-2 at baseline. The whole spike protein was spanned by vaccine-associated CD4 TCRs, and dominant responses were seen in regions 160-218 and 743-854. After two AZD1222 doses, both the breadth and the depth of spike-specific TCRs were significantly higher than at day 0 and than in MenACWY recipients. In the small 56-69-year group, the increase in depth fell short of significance, most likely because of low power. Nearly half of unique spike-specific TCRs reportedly recognized epitopes outside regions mutated in the B.1.351 and B.1.1.7 variants. Most participants were white British and females outnumbered males, and the authors suggested that clonal diversity may have been underestimated. Because no day 14 peak-response samples were available, the repertoires could be characterized only after the peak T cell response.

The junction carries 17 bases between V and J, which are trimmed by 7 bases and 7 bases respectively. The CDR3, from cysteine to phenylalanine, totals 14 residues. Only the CDR3 DNA stays, 42 bases, in frame from base 1. As encoded in the germline V gene (reference sequence), CDR1 is LNHDA while CDR2 is SQIVND. The CDR3 regions of human TCRbeta chains were analyzed by immunosequencing. The paper's data handling went like this. TCRs in the repertoires were compared against a reference library of SARS-CoV-2-specific TCRs that had been generated with the MIRA antigen-specificity platform. Breadth was defined as the fraction of unique TCRs that were SARS-CoV-2-associated, and depth was defined as the fraction of total T cells that were SARS-CoV-2-associated. Using the MIRA data, each spike-specific TCR was assigned both to the spike region to which the TCR was reactive and to a CD4 or CD8 class. Log10-transformed breadth and depth values were compared by one-way ANOVA with Sidak's multiple comparisons tests. TCRdb holds this immuneACCESS table with in-frame rearrangements only. Some clones are missing; in checked studies, unresolved V genes explain under half, and the rest has no known cause. V and J calls and clone size are as listed in that table; D and trimming were resolved from the DNA. Within this sample are some 150,000 clones, with about 86% of them counted one time only. Approximately 5.4% of the sample belongs to the ten largest clones.

The sample's time point, from its label and the paper: about 28 days (+/-7) after the second vaccine dose. AZD1222 recipients with second doses at about 4 weeks or about 12 weeks were pooled, because spike-specific TCR depth and breadth did not differ between schedules. Vaccinee samples were obtained from the UK trials COV001 and COV002, which included a single-blind randomized controlled phase 2/3 trial of AZD1222 (ChAdOx1 nCoV-19) in healthy adults. For TCRbeta chain sequencing, PBMC samples were collected from trial participants at day 0 and at day 28 after the second dose. This specimen was peripheral blood, taken 28 days after the second AZD1222 dose. The clonotype originates from an adult who received the AZD1222 COVID-19 vaccine. The chain links TRBV19 with TRBJ1-5; TRBD1 is perhaps the D gene, given 6 matching bases. The sequenced DNA: TGTGCCAGTATGATGGGGGGCGCCGGCCAGCCCCAGCATTTT. It codes for CASMMGGAGQPQHF. The variable domain in full, with residues beyond the CDR3 obtained from the reference TRBV19 and TRBJ1-5 genes, is DGGITQSPKYLFRKEGQNVTLSCEQNLNHDAMYWYRQDPGQGLRLIYYSQIVNDFQKGDIAEGYSVSREKKESFPLTVTSAQKNPTAFYLCASMMGGAGQPQHFGDGTRLSIL.